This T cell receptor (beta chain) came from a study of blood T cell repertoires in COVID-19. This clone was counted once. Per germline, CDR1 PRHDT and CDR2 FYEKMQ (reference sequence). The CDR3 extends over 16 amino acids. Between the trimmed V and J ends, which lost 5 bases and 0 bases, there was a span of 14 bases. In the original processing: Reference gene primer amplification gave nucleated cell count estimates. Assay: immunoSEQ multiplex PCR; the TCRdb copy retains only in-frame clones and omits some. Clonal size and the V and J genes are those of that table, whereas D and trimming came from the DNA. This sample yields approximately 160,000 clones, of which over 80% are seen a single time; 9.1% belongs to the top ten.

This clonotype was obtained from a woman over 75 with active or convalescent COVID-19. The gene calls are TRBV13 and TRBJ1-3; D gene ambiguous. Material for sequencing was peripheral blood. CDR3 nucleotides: TGTGCCAGCAGCATGCGGGGAGCAGTCTCTGGAAACACCATATATTTT. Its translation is CASSMRGAVSGNTIYF.